This T cell receptor (beta chain) derives from a study of CD8+CD57+ T cells in acquired aplastic anemia (dated by TCRdb to between 2017 and 2018). Concerning the study at large: CD8+CD57+ expansion was defined as a frequency above the mean frequency observed in healthy subjects.

The patients picked for sequencing were ones in whom flow cytometry had shown an expansion of CD8+CD57+ cells. For 2 of the 12 patients, enough cells were available to additionally sequence CD8+CD57+ effector memory cells. Every patient had a diagnosis of severe acquired aplastic anemia based on International Study of Aplastic Anemia and Agranulocytosis and Camitta criteria. At the time blood was sampled, none of the patients had received any therapy. Bead enrichment of CD8+CD57+ cells gave a mean DNA yield of roughly 1.7 ug. TCR repertoires of sorted CD4+ and CD8+ blood T cells from severe aplastic anemia patients and healthy subjects were deep-sequenced in the study. Patients were enrolled under clinicaltrials.gov protocols 00001620, 01623167, 00001397, 00071045, 00081523 and 00961064 in the USA. Ficoll-Paque density gradient centrifugation was used to isolate peripheral blood mononuclear cells.

Genomic DNA served as template for TCR beta VDJ combination and CDR3 sequence profiling. An Illumina HiSeq 2000 was the platform used for TCR repertoire sequencing. Per the source publication's procedure: Repertoires were assessed using TRBV/TRBJ rearrangement plots, CDR3 size and DJ length profiles, and Simpson's diversity index. The most abundant DNA sequence in the deep sequencing data was defined as the immunodominant clone. CDR3 amino acid sequences were checked for sharing between subjects and were compared against published repertoires and the VDJdb database. The public reads were reprocessed in TCRdb via fastp at Q25 and MiXCR, keeping in-frame beta chains. Rows merge per CDR3 protein into single entries with the most common DNA and genes. The V and J calls shown here were made by TCRdb, not taken from the authors' results. Present in this sample are about 17,000 distinct CDR3 sequences, less than 45% of which were seen just once. Of the sample, around 85% is held by the ten largest clones.

CDR1 and CDR2, per the germline V gene, are SGHTA and FQGTGA. From the cysteine up to the phenylalanine, the CDR3 has a length of 14 residues. Of the read, only the CDR3 DNA is kept; its 42 bases are in frame from base 1. The V and J ends are trimmed by 2 bases and 6 bases, leaving 11 bases between them. Study-wide conclusions, independent of this receptor: In patients, diversity was lower in CD8+CD57+ cells than in the total CD4+ and CD8+ cell pools. Twenty-nine CD8+ CDR3 sequences were found to be shared between patients and controls, but these sequences appeared to be highly expressed in patients and within the immunodominant clones of the patients. No significant difference in CD8+ Simpson's diversity was found between patients and healthy controls (P=0.060).

This clonotype was seen many times. Its target antigen remains unknown. No clone much larger than this one lies a single base away; base qualities are absent. The sequence came from a human donor with aplastic anemia. The specimen was CD8+CD57+ T cells sorted from PBMCs. In the paper's terms, the cell subset or site label means: bead-enriched CD8+CD57+ effector memory T cells from SAA patients. The chain is encoded by TRBV7-3 joined to TRBJ2-1, and possibly TRBD1, on 6 matching bases. DNA sequence: TGTGCCAGCAGCTTAGGGGCAGGGGTCAATGAGCAGTTCTTC. It translates to CASSLGAGVNEQFF.